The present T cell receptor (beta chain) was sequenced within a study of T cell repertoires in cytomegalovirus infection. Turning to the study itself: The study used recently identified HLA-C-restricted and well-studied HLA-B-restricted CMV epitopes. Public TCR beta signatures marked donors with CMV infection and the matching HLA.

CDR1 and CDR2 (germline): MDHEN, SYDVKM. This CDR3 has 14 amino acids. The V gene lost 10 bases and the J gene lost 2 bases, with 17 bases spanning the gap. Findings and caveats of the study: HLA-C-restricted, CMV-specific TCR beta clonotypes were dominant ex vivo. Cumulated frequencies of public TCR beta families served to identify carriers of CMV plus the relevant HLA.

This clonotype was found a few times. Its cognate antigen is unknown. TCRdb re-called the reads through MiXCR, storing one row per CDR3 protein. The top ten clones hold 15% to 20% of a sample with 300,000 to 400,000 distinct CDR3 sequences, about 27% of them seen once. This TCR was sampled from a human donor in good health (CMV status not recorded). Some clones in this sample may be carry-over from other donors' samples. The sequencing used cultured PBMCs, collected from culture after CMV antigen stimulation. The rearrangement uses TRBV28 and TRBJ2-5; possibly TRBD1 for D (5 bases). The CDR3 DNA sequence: TGTGCCACGCTCACAAGGGGTCATCAAGAGACCCAGTACTTC. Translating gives CATLTRGHQETQYF. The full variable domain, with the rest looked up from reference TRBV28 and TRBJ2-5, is DVKVTQSSRYLVKRTGEKVFLECVQDMDHENMFWYRQDPGLGLRLIYFSYDVKMKEKGDIPEGYSVSREKKERFSLILESASTNQTSMYLCATLTRGHQETQYFGPGTRLLVL.